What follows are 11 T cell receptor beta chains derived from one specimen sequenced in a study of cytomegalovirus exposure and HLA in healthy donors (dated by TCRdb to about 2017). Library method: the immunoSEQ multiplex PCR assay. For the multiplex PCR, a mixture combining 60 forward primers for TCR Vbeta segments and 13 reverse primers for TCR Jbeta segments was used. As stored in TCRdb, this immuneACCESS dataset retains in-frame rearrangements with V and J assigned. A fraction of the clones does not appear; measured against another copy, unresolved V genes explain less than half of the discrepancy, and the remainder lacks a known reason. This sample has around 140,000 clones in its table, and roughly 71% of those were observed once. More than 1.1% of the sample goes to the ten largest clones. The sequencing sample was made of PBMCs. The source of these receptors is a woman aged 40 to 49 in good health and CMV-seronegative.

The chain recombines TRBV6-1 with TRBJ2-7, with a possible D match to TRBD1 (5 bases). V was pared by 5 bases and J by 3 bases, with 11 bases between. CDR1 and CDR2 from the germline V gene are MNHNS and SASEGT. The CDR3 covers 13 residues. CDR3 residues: CASSPHRNYEQYF. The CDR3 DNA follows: TGTGCCAGCAGTCCCCACAGGAACTACGAGCAGTACTTC.

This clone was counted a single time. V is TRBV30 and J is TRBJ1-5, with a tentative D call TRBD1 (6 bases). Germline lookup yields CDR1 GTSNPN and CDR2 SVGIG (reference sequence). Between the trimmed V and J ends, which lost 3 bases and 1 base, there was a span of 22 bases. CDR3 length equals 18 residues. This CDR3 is CAWRKGTRGAWSNQPQHF. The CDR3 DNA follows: TGTGCCTGGAGGAAAGGGACACGGGGGGCTTGGAGCAATCAGCCCCAGCATTTT.

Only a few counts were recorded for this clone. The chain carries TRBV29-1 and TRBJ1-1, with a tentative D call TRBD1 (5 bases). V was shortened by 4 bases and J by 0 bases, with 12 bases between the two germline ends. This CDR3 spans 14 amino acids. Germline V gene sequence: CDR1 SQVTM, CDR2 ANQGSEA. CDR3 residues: CSVGEGNMNTEAFF. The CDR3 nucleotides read TGCAGCGTTGGGGAGGGGAACATGAACACTGAAGCTTTCTTT.

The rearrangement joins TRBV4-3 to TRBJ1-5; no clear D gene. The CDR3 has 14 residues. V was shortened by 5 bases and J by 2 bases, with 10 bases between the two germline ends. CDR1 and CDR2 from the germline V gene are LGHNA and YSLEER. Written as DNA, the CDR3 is TGCGCCAGCAGCTCAGAGGTGGGCAATCAGCCCCAGCATTTT. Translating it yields CASSSEVGNQPQHF.

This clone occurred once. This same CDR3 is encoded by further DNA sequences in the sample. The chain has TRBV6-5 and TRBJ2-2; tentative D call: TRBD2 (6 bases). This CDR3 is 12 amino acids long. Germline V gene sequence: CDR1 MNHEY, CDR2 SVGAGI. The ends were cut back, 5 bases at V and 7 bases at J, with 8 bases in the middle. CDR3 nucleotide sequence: TGTGCCAGCAGTCCGCGGGGCGGGGAGCTGTTTTTT. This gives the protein CASSPRGGELFF.

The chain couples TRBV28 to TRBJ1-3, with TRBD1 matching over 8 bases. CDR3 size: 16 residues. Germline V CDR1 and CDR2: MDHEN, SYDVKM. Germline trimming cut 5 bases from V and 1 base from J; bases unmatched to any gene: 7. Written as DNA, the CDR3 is TGTGCCAGCAGTCCCCTGGACAGGGCGTCTGGAAACACCATATATTTT. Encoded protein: CASSPLDRASGNTIYF. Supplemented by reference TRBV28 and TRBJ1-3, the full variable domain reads DVKVTQSSRYLVKRTGEKVFLECVQDMDHENMFWYRQDPGLGLRLIYFSYDVKMKEKGDIPEGYSVSREKKERFSLILESASTNQTSMYLCASSPLDRASGNTIYFGEGSWLTVV.

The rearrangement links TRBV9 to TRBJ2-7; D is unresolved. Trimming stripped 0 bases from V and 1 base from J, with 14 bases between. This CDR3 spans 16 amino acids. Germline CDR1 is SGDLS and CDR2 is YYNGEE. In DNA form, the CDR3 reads TGTGCCAGCAGCGTAGGAGTCGCGGAGTGGTCCTACGAGCAGTACTTC. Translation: CASSVGVAEWSYEQYF.

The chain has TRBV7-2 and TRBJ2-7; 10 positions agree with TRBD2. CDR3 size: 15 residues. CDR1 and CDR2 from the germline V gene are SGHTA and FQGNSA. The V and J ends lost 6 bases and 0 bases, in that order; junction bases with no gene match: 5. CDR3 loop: CASRRSGGSSYEQYF. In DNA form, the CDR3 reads TGTGCCAGCAGGCGTAGCGGGGGGTCCTCCTACGAGCAGTACTTC.

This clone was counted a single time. This CDR3 reads CASSQVLSNYGYTF. In nucleotides, the CDR3 is TGCGCCAGCAGCCAAGTACTGAGTAACTATGGCTACACCTTC. The chain is built from TRBV4-3 and TRBJ1-2, with D uncertain. The V gene's germline CDR1 is LGHNA and CDR2 YSLEER. V shed 1 base and J shed 1 base, with 7 bases lying between them. There are 14 residues in the CDR3.

DNA of the CDR3: TGTGCCAGCCGGGGGAGGTACGAGCAGTACTTC. This codes for CASRGRYEQYF. J is TRBJ2-7 and V is TRBV6-5, with a possible D match to TRBD2 (6 bases). CDR1 MNHEY and CDR2 SVGAGI come from the germline V gene. This CDR3 has 11 residues. Trimming took 8 bases from V and 4 from J, leaving 9 bases between them.

CDR3: CASRRLDEAFF. CDR3 nucleotide sequence: TGTGCCAGCCGACGGCTAGATGAAGCTTTCTTT. The genes are TRBV6-5 and TRBJ1-1; D unresolved. The CDR3 covers 11 residues. V lost 8 bases to trimming and J lost 7 bases, with 11 bases between them. CDR1 is MNHEY, CDR2 SVGAGI, per germline.